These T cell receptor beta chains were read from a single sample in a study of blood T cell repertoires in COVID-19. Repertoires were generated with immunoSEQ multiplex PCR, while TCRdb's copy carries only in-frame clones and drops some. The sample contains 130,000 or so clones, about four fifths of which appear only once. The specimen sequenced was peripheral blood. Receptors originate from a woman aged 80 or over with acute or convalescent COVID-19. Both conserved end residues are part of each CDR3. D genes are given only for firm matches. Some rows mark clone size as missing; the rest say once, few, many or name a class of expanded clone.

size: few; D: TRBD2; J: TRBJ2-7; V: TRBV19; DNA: TGTGCCAGTAGTAGGGGACTAGCGGGATCCTACGAGCAGTACTTC; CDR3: CASSRGLAGSYEQYF
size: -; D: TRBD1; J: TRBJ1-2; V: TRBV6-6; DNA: TGTGCCAGCAGCGGGACAGGGGGAATCGACTATGGCTACACCTTC; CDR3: CASSGTGGIDYGYTF
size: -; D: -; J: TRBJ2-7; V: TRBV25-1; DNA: TGTGCCAGCAAAGAGAGCTCCTACGAGCAGTACTTC; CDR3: CASKESSYEQYF
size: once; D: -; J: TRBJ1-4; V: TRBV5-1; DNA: TGCGCCAGCAGCACCGGGGGGGTAGGCGAAAAACTGTTTTTT; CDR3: CASSTGGVGEKLFF
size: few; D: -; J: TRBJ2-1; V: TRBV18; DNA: TGTGCCAGCTCACCCCTTATCAATGAGCAGTTCTTC; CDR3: CASSPLINEQFF
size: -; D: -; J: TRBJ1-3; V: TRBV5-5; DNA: TGTGCCAGCAGCTGGACATCCTCTGGAAACACCATATATTTT; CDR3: CASSWTSSGNTIYF
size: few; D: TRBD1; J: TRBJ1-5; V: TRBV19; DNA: TGTGCCAGTGGCCAGACAGGGGGCGGTCAGCCCCAGCATTTT; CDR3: CASGQTGGGQPQHF
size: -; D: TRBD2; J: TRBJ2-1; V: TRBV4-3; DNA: TGCGCCAGCAGCCAGGGGGGACTAGCGGGGTCCTACAATGAGCAGTTCTTC; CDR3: CASSQGGLAGSYNEQFF
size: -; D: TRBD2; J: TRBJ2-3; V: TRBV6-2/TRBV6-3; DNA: TGTGCCAGCAGTTATTCCCATTCTAGCGGGAGGACCTCTAGCACAGATACGCAGTATTTT; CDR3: CASSYSHSSGRTSSTDTQYF
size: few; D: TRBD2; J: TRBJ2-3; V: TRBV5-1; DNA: TGCGCCAGCAGCTTAGCTGCTAGCGGGAGGGAGCCAGATACGCAGTATTTT; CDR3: CASSLAASGREPDTQYF
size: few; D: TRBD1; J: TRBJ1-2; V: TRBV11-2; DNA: TGTGCCAGCAGCTCCTCAGGGGGGCTCGGCTACACCTTC; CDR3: CASSSSGGLGYTF
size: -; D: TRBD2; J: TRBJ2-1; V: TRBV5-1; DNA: TGCGCCAGCAGCTACAGCGGGGACAATGAGCAGTTCTTC; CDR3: CASSYSGDNEQFF
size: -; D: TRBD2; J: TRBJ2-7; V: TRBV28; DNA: TGTGCCAGCAGCAGCGGGAGCGGGCCTTCCTACGAGCAGTACTTC; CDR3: CASSSGSGPSYEQYF